The 8 T cell receptor beta chains in this list originate from one sample, sequenced in a study of blood T cell repertoires in COVID-19. Assay: immunoSEQ multiplex PCR; the TCRdb copy retains only in-frame clones and omits some. The profile covers about 200,000 clones, with 75% to 90% appearing a single time and less than 9.5% taken by the ten largest. Source material: peripheral blood. Receptors were obtained from a woman over 75 with COVID-19, enrolled during active disease.

V and J are TRBV29-1 and TRBJ1-1; unclear D gene. The CDR3 runs to 13 residues. CDR1 SQVTM and CDR2 ANQGSEA come from the germline V gene. V lost 6 bases to trimming and J lost 6 bases, with 17 bases between them. The DNA of the CDR3 is TGCAGCGTCAGAGGGTACCTGAAGGCTGAAGCTTTCTTT. As protein: CSVRGYLKAEAFF.

This rearrangement joins TRBV30 to TRBJ2-2; 7 bases map to TRBD1. V was clipped by 4 bases and J by 1 base; unmatched bases: 6. Germline loops: CDR1 GTSNPN, CDR2 SVGIG (reference sequence). CDR3 size: 15 residues. CDR3 bases: TGTGCCTGGATCAAAGGGGACAGGAACACCGGGGAGCTGTTTTTT. This codes for CAWIKGDRNTGELFF. Filled out from reference TRBV30 and TRBJ2-2, the complete variable domain reads SQTIHQWPATLVQPVGSPLSLECTVEGTSNPNLYWYRQAAGRGLQLLFYSVGIGQISSEVPQNLSASRPQDRQFILSSKKLLLSDSGFYLCAWIKGDRNTGELFFGEGSRLTVL.

A word on this clone: Other DNA sequences of this sample code for an identical CDR3. V gene TRBV18 combines with J gene TRBJ1-1; 7 bases fit TRBD1. Germline trimming cut 3 bases from V and 6 bases from J; bases unmatched to any gene: 4. From germline, CDR1 is KGHSH and CDR2 LQKENI. The CDR3 length is 13 residues. The DNA for the CDR3 is TGTGCCAGCTCACCGGGCAGGGGGGCTGAAGCTTTCTTT. Protein: CASSPGRGAEAFF. The full variable domain, completed using reference TRBV18 and TRBJ1-1, is NAGVMQNPRHLVRRRGQEARLRCSPMKGHSHVYWYRQLPEEGLKFMVYLQKENIIDESGMPKERFSAEFPKEGPSILRIQQVVRGDSAAYFCASSPGRGAEAFFGQGTRLTVV.

This clone was seen only a few times. V is TRBV28 and J is TRBJ1-2; D possibly corresponds to TRBD1 (6 bases). The CDR3 runs 12 residues. Trimming stripped 5 bases from V and 5 bases from J, with 9 bases between. The germline CDR1 and CDR2 sequences are MDHEN and SYDVKM. The CDR3: CASSLGQYGYTF. CDR3 DNA sequence: TGTGCCAGCAGTCTAGGACAGTATGGCTACACCTTC.

The table lists this clone with a count of one. The junction and the germline gene differ at one end; a read error may be behind it. This chain uses TRBV7-7 with TRBJ2-7, with 9 positions matching TRBD1. The CDR3 is made up of 16 amino acids. Germline CDR1 reads SSHAT; CDR2 reads FNYEAQ (reference sequence). As DNA, the CDR3 is TGTGCTAGCAGCTCCTTGACAGGGGGGGACTTATACGAGCAGTACTTC. Its translation is CASSSLTGGDLYEQYF. Using reference TRBV7-7 and TRBJ2-7 for the parts outside the CDR3, the full variable domain is GAGVSQSPRYKVTKRGQDVTLRCDPISSHATLYWYQQALGQGPEFLTYFNYEAQPDKSGLPSDRFSAERPEGSISTLTIQRTEQRDSAMYRCASSSLTGGDLYEQYFGPGTRLTVT.

This clone was recorded a few times. The CDR3 sequence: CASSLQGALGYGYTF. The CDR3 DNA sequence: TGTGCCAGCAGTTTACAGGGGGCGCTAGGCTATGGCTACACCTTC. The chain couples TRBV27 to TRBJ1-2; TRBD1 matches 8 bases. The CDR3 is 15 residues long. V lost 2 bases to trimming and J lost 4 bases; unmatched junction nucleotides: 6. Germline CDR1 and CDR2: MNHEY and SMNVEV (reference sequence).

This clone appeared a single time. In the same sample, other DNA sequences code for this CDR3. The V gene is TRBV18, the J gene TRBJ1-3, with 7 positions matching TRBD1. Germline trimming cut 3 bases from V and 2 bases from J; bases unmatched to any gene: 1. The CDR3 length is 14 residues. Germline-derived CDR1 and CDR2 are KGHSH and LQKENI. The CDR3 nucleotides read TGTGCCAGCTCACCCGACAGGGCTGGAAACACCATATATTTT. It yields the protein CASSPDRAGNTIYF.

V gene TRBV7-6 combines with J gene TRBJ2-5; 12 nucleotides agree with TRBD2. Looked up from germline, CDR1 is SGHVS and CDR2 is FNYEAQ. This CDR3 comprises 17 residues. After removal of 5 bases from V and 5 bases from J, the junction contained 12 bases not matched to a gene. CDR3 coding DNA: TGTGCCAGCAGCCCTCGCCGGATAACTAGCGGGAGGGAGACCCAGTACTTC. This translates into CASSPRRITSGRETQYF.